The sequence of this T cell receptor beta chain was determined in a study of T cell changes during pregnancy in multiple sclerosis. This clone occurred a few times. Method: immunoSEQ multiplex PCR; TCRdb's copy keeps in-frame clones and lacks some. The data show around 43,000 clones, nearly 90% seen once. Material: CD4+ T cells from peripheral blood mononuclear cells, obtained in the first trimester of pregnancy. This receptor was identified in a female donor with multiple sclerosis, enrolled in a pregnancy study.

This CDR3 reads CASSPSTDTQYF. DNA of the CDR3: TGTGCCAGCAGCCCGAGCACAGATACGCAGTATTTT. The chain joins TRBV7-9 to TRBJ2-3, with D uncertain. Germline V lookup: CDR1 SEHNR, CDR2 FQNEAQ (reference sequence). Trimming removed 5 bases at V and 0 bases at J, with 3 bases between. This CDR3 has 12 residues.